These 22 T cell receptor beta chains were all obtained from the same sample, sequenced in a study of tumor-infiltrating lymphocytes in primary liver carcinoma. From approximately 450 ng total RNA, TCR beta cDNA was generated with a primer in the constant region. Three nested multiplex PCR rounds, a slightly modified ARM-PCR method, built the TCR beta libraries. The two initial PCR rounds, about 9 cycles each, used TRBV1-TRBV30 forward and C-beta reverse primers. TCRdb recomputed calls from the multiplex PCR reads with MiXCR, one row per CDR3 protein. The table records more than 150,000 distinct CDR3 sequences, less than 65% of them present only once. Out of unsorted whole blood came the blood RNA, and germline DNA was extracted as well. Sequenced sample: peripheral blood. The receptors derive from a man aged 40-55 years with primary liver carcinoma and hepatitis B virus infection.

This clonotype was seen only a few times. The V gene is TRBV6-5, the J gene TRBJ1-4; 8 bases align to TRBD1. The CDR3 is made up of 14 amino acids. J was trimmed by 2 bases and V by 6 bases; bases with no gene match: 2. Germline CDR1 and CDR2: MNHEY and SVGAGI. CDR3 DNA: TGTGCCAGCAGCCGACAGGGGACTAATGAAAAACTGTTTTTT. It encodes CASSRQGTNEKLFF.

This clonotype was picked up many times. The rearrangement uses TRBV11-2 and TRBJ1-4; D remains ambiguous. With 2 bases removed from V and 8 bases from J, the gap between germline ends came to 9 bases. This CDR3 is 13 amino acids long. CDR1 and CDR2 (germline): SGHAT, FQNNGV. The CDR3 sequence: CASSLSSSEKLFF. The DNA of the CDR3 is TGTGCCAGCAGCTTAAGCAGTTCGGAAAAACTGTTTTTT.

In the case of this clonotype: An end of the junction differs from the germline gene, which may be a read error. The V gene is TRBV10-3, the J gene TRBJ1-1, with 7 bases matching TRBD1. The germline V gene encodes CDR1 ENHRY and CDR2 SYGVKD. The CDR3 spans 11 residues. The CDR3 spells CATEGGTEAFF. Here the CDR3 DNA reads TGTGCCACCGAAGGGGGCACCGAAGCTTTTTTT.

The gene calls are TRBV11-2 and TRBJ1-1; D gene uncertain. V gave up 11 bases and J gave up 1 base, with 14 bases separating them. The CDR3 sequence is 13 residues long. Germline loops: CDR1 SGHAT, CDR2 FQNNGV. Here the CDR3 DNA reads TGTGCCTCCTGTGAACAGTCGAACACTGAAGCTTTCTTT. It is translated as CASCEQSNTEAFF.

The J gene is TRBJ2-1, the V gene TRBV11-2; D is ambiguous. Germline lookup yields CDR1 SGHAT and CDR2 FQNNGV. The CDR3 extends over 13 amino acids. Trimming took 1 base from V and 10 from J, leaving 11 bases between them. DNA of the CDR3: TGTGCCAGCAGCTTAGTCCTGGGCAGGGAGCAGTTCTTC. Its protein is CASSLVLGREQFF.

The V and J genes are TRBV7-8 and TRBJ2-1; the D is unclear. The germline V gene has CDR1 SGHVS and CDR2 FQNEAQ. V lost 6 bases and J 8 bases, leaving 8 bases between the germline ends. This CDR3 contains 11 residues. CDR3 loop: CASRRRDEQFF. The DNA of the CDR3 is TGTGCCAGCAGGAGAAGGGATGAGCAGTTCTTC.

As for this clonotype: The conserved closing phenylalanine or tryptophan is absent in this CDR3, likely reflecting a read error. The chain has TRBV11-2 and TRBJ2-5, with TRBD1 matching over 8 bases. This CDR3 region has 12 residues. The J segment lost 3 bases and the V segment lost 7 bases, leaving 1 base of the junction unmatched. Germline CDR1 SGHAT, CDR2 FQNNGV. The CDR3 spells CASNRGEETQYS. The DNA of the CDR3 is TGTGCCAGCAACAGGGGGGAAGAGACCCAGTACTCC.

This clonotype was counted at least ten times. The V call is TRBV6-5, the J call TRBJ1-1, with no clear D. Germline values: CDR1 MNHEY, CDR2 SVGAGI. CDR3 length: 13 residues. The V end lost 2 bases, the J end lost 3 bases, and 7 bases lay between the germline ends. CDR3 sequence (DNA): TGTGCCAGCAGTTACGGTCCGGACACTGAAGCTTTCTTT. Protein sequence: CASSYGPDTEAFF.

The V call is TRBV6-2 or TRBV6-3, the J call TRBJ2-7; D is perhaps TRBD2 (5 bases). Germline CDR1 is MNHEY and CDR2 is SVGEGT. CDR3 length: 15 residues. V gave up 4 bases and J gave up 4 bases, with 17 bases separating them. The CDR3 protein is CASSLGGSDSYEQYF. The CDR3 nucleotides are TGTGCCAGCAGTTTGGGCGGGTCCGACTCATACGAGCAGTACTTC.

This clonotype has ten or more counts. J is TRBJ2-2 and V is TRBV11-2; tentatively, D is TRBD1 or TRBD2 (5 bases each). The CDR3 has 15 amino acids. Germline CDR1 reads SGHAT; CDR2 reads FQNNGV. The V gene lost 1 base and the J gene lost 4 bases, with 10 bases spanning the gap. The DNA of the CDR3 is TGTGCCAGCAGCTTAGTCAGGGCGGGCACCGGGGAGCTGTTTTTT. Residues: CASSLVRAGTGELFF.

This clonotype has just a few counts. The chain uses TRBV4-1 and TRBJ2-7; 16 bases fit TRBD2. This CDR3 is 20 amino acids long. The trim removed 2 bases at V and 2 bases at J, leaving 12 bases unmatched. Germline V gene data show CDR1 as MGHRA and CDR2 as YSYEKL. CDR3 in amino acids: CASSQSTGGTSGRAPYEQYF. DNA of the CDR3: TGCGCCAGCAGCCAATCTACAGGGGGGACTAGCGGGAGGGCCCCCTACGAGCAGTACTTC.

The chain uses TRBV5-5 and TRBJ1-1; tentative D call: TRBD1 (5 bases). The length of the CDR3 is 13 residues. Germline lookup yields CDR1 SGHKS and CDR2 YYEKEE (reference sequence). V gave up 2 bases and J gave up 7 bases, with 12 bases separating them. CDR3 residues: CASSLGQGLEAFF. The CDR3 nucleotides read TGTGCCAGCAGCTTAGGGCAGGGTCTTGAAGCTTTCTTT.

As regards this clonotype: A read error may account for a junction end that differs from germline. The V gene is TRBV11-2, the J gene TRBJ2-3; D remains ambiguous. Germline V gives CDR1 SGHAT, CDR2 FQNNGV. The CDR3 has 11 residues. As DNA, the CDR3 is TGTGCCAGCAACTTGGCAGATACACAGTATTTT. It encodes CASNLADTQYF.

A word on this clonotype: With a much larger clone just one base away, this may be a read error. This sequence joins TRBV11-1 and TRBJ2-1; possible D gene TRBD1, 5 bases. There are 15 residues in the CDR3. Trimming cost V 4 bases and J 6 bases, with 16 bases left between them. Germline CDR1 and CDR2: SGHAT and FQDESV (reference sequence). The CDR3 nucleotides read TGTGCCAGCAGCTCCCTGGCGACAGCTGTCAATGAGCAGTTCTTC. It codes for CASSSLATAVNEQFF. The full variable domain, in which reference TRBV11-1 and TRBJ2-1 provide the parts outside the CDR3, is EAEVAQSPRYKITEKSQAVAFWCDPISGHATLYWYRQILGQGPELLVQFQDESVVDDSQLPKDRFSAERLKGVDSTLKIQPAELGDSAMYLCASSSLATAVNEQFFGPGTRLTVL.

This clonotype was detected a few times. This rearrangement joins TRBV10-2 to TRBJ2-7; TRBD2 matches 9 bases. Trimming at V came to 4 bases and at J to 4 bases, leaving 8 bases not matched to a gene. Germline CDR1 and CDR2: WSHSY and SAAADI. The CDR3 has 15 amino acids. The CDR3 DNA reads TGCGCCAGCAGTGCGCCGGGACTAGCATTATACGAGCAGTACTTC. It yields the protein CASSAPGLALYEQYF.

In regard to this clonotype: This may arise from a read error, as a much more abundant clone is one base away. The chain links TRBV6-5 to TRBJ2-1, with 8 bases that match TRBD2. The J segment lost 2 bases and the V segment lost 8 bases, leaving 8 bases of the junction unmatched. This CDR3 spans 15 amino acids. CDR1 MNHEY and CDR2 SVGAGI come from the germline V gene. CDR3 region: CASCESGSTYNEQFF. DNA of the CDR3: TGTGCCAGCTGTGAAAGCGGGAGTACCTACAATGAGCAGTTCTTC.

The rearrangement uses TRBV4-3 and TRBJ2-2; weak D call: TRBD2 (5 bases). Trimming pared 5 bases from V and 6 bases from J, leaving 10 bases between. Looked up from germline, CDR1 is LGHNA and CDR2 is YSLEER. The CDR3 totals 13 residues. CDR3 in amino acids: CASSSMGAGELFF. The DNA of the CDR3 is TGCGCCAGCAGCTCGATGGGAGCCGGGGAGCTGTTTTTT.

About this clonotype itself: A junction boundary mismatches the germline segment, possibly from a read error. The chain is built from TRBV11-1 and TRBJ2-7, with 10 bases lining up with TRBD2. Germline CDR1 is SGHAT and CDR2 is FQDESV (reference sequence). The CDR3 spans 15 residues. CDR3 residues: CVSSLLAGFSYEQYF. The CDR3 DNA reads as TGTGTCAGCAGCTTACTAGCGGGATTTTCCTACGAGCAGTACTTC.

The chain carries TRBV6-5 and TRBJ2-2, with TRBD2 identical over 10 bases. Germline assignment: CDR1 MNHEY and CDR2 SVGAGI. J was trimmed by 7 bases and V by 8 bases; bases with no gene match: 7. This CDR3 contains 14 residues. The CDR3 sequence is CASLVLAGVGELFF. CDR3 coding DNA: TGTGCCAGCCTAGTCCTAGCGGGAGTCGGGGAGCTGTTTTTT.

The count of this clonotype is one. The rearrangement links TRBV11-2 to TRBJ2-2; D perhaps matches TRBD2 (7 bases). The germline gives CDR1 SGHAT, CDR2 FQNNGV. V lost 9 bases, J lost 4 bases, and 30 bases lay in between. CDR3 length: 19 amino acids. CDR3 coding DNA: TGTGCCAGTTGCATTCTTATCCCCCGAGCGGGACACCTCACCGGGGAGCTGTTTTTT. This translates into CASCILIPRAGHLTGELFF.

V is TRBV10-3 and J is TRBJ1-1; a possible D gene is TRBD1 (5 bases). Trimming left V 2 bases short and J 2 bases short, with 9 bases between. The CDR3 spans 14 residues. CDR1 and CDR2 (germline): ENHRY, SYGVKD. This chain's CDR3 is CAISEAGGNTEAFF. CDR3 coding DNA: TGTGCCATCAGTGAGGCGGGGGGAAACACTGAAGCTTTCTTT.

V is TRBV4-2 and J is TRBJ2-7; D is possibly TRBD2 (6 bases). CDR3 length equals 16 residues. Trimming pared 3 bases from V and 4 bases from J, leaving 19 bases between. Germline-derived CDR1 and CDR2 are LGHNA and YNFKEQ. The CDR3 DNA follows: TGTGCCAGCAGCCAGGGTCAAGGTGCGGGATCATACGAGCAGTACTTC. It encodes CASSQGQGAGSYEQYF.